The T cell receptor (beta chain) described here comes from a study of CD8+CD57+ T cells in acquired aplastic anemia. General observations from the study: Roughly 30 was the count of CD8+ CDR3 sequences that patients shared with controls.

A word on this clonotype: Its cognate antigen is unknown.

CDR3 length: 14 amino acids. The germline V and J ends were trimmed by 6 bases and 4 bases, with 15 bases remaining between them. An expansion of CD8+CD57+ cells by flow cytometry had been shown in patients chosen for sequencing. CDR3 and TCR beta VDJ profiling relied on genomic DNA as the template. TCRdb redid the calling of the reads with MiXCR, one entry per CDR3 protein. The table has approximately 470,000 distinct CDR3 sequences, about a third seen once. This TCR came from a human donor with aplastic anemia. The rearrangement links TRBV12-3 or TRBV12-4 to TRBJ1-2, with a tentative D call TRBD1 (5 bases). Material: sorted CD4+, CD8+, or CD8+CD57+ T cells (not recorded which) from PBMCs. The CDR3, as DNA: TGTGCCAGCAGGACCAGGGAAGTGGGCTATGGCTACACCTTC. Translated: CASRTREVGYGYTF.